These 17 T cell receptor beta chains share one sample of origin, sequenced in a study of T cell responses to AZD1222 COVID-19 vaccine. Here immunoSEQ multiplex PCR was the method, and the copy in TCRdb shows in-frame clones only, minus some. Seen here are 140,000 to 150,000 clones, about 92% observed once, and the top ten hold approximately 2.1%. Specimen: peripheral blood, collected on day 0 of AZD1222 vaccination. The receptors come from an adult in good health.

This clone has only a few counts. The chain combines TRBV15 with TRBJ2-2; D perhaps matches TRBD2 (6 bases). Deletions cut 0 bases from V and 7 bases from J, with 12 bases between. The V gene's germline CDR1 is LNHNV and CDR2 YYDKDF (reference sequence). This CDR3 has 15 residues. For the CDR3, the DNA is TGTGCCACCAGCAGAGACCGGGAGTGGGACGGGGAGCTGTTTTTT. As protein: CATSRDREWDGELFF.

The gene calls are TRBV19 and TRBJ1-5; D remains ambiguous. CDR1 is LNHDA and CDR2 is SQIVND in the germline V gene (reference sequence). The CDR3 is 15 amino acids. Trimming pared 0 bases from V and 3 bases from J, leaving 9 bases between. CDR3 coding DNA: TGTGCCAGTAGTATAGAGGCGGCTTACAATCAGCCCCAGCATTTT. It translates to CASSIEAAYNQPQHF.

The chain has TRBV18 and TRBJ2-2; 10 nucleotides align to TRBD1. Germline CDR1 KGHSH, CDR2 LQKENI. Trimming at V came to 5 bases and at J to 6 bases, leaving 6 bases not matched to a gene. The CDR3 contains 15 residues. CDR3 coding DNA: TGTGCCAGCTCAGCCCGACAGGGGGCGGCCGGGGAGCTGTTTTTT. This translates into CASSARQGAAGELFF.

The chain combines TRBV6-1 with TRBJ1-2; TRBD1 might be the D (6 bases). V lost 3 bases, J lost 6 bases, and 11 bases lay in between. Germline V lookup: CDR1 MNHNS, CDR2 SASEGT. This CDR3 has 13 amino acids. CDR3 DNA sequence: TGTGCCAGCAGTGATTCTGGGGGCAATGGCTACACCTTC. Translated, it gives CASSDSGGNGYTF.

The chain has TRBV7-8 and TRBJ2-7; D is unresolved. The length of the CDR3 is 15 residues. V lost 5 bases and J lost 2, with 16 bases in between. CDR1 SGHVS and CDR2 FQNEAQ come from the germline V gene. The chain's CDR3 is CASSRASARTYEQYF. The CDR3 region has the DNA TGTGCCAGCAGCCGGGCATCCGCCAGGACCTACGAGCAGTACTTC.

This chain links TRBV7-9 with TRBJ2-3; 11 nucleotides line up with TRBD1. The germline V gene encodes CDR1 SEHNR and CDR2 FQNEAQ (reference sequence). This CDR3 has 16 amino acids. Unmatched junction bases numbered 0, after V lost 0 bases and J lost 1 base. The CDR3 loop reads CASSLAGQGGTDTQYF. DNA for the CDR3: TGTGCCAGCAGCTTAGCGGGACAGGGGGGCACAGATACGCAGTATTTT.

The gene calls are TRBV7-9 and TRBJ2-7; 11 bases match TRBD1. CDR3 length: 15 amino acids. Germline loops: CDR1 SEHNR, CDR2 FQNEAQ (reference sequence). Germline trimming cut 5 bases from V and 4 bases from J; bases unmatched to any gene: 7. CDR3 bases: TGTGCCAGCAGCCAAACCGGGACAGGGGGTTACGAGCAGTACTTC. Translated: CASSQTGTGGYEQYF. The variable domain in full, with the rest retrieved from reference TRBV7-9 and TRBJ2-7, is DTGVSQNPRHKITKRGQNVTFRCDPISEHNRLYWYRQTLGQGPEFLTYFQNEAQLEKSRLLSDRFSAERPKGSFSTLEIQRTEQGDSAMYLCASSQTGTGGYEQYFGPGTRLTVT.

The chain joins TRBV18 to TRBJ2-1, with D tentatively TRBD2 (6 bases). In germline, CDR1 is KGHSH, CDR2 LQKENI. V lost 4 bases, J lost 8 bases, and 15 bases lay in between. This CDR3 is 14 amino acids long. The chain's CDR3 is CASSLLSEGDEQFF. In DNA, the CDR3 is TGTGCCAGCTCACTACTATCGGAGGGCGATGAGCAGTTCTTC.

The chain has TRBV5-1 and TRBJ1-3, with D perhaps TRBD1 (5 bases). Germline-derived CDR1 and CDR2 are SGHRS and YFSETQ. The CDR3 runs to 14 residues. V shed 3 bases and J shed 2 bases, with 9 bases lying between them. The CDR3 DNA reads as TGCGCCAGCAGCTCGACAGCTACTGGAAACACCATATATTTT. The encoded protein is CASSSTATGNTIYF.

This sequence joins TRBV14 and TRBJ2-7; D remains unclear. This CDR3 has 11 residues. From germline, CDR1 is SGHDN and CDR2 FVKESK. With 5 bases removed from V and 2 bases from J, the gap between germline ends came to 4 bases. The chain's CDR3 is CASSDTYEQYF. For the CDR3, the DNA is TGTGCCAGCAGCGACACCTACGAGCAGTACTTC.

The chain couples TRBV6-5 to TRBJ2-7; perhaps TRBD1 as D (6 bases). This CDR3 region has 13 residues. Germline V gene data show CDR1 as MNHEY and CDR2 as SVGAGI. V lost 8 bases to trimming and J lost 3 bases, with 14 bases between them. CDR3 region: CASDRQNNYEQYF. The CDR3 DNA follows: TGTGCCAGCGACAGGCAAAACAACTACGAGCAGTACTTC.

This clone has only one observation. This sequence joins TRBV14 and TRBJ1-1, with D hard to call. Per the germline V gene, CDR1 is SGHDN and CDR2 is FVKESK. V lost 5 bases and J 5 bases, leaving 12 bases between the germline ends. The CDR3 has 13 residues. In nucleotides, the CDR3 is TGTGCCAGCAGCGCAAAGCCAGGTACTGAAGCTTTCTTT. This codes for CASSAKPGTEAFF.

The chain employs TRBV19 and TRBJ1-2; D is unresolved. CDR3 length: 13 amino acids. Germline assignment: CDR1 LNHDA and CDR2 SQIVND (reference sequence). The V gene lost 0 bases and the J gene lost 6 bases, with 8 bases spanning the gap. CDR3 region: CASSIDRMDGYTF. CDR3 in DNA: TGTGCCAGTAGTATAGACAGGATGGATGGCTACACCTTC.

CDR3 amino acids: CASSRGGTGKTIPPYEQYF. The CDR3, as DNA: TGTGCCAGCAGCAGGGGTGGGACCGGGAAAACAATACCCCCCTACGAGCAGTACTTC. The genes are TRBV21-1 and TRBJ2-7. TRBV21-1 corresponds to a pseudogene. This CDR3 spans 19 amino acids.

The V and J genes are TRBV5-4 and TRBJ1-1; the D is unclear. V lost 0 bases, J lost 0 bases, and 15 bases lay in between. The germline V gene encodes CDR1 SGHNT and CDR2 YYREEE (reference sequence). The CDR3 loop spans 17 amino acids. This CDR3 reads CASSLEGRIIMNTEAFF. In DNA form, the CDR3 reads TGTGCCAGCAGCTTGGAAGGGAGGATAATCATGAACACTGAAGCTTTCTTT.

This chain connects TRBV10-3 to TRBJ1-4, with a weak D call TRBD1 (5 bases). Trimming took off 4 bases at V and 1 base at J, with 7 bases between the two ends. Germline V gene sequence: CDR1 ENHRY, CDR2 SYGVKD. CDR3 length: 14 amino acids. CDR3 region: CAISATGTNEKLFF. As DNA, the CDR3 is TGTGCCATCAGTGCCACAGGAACTAATGAAAAACTGTTTTTT.

DNA of the CDR3: TGTGCCAGCAGCTTGCCCCCGTTTAGCACTGAAGCTTTCTTT. It codes for CASSLPPFSTEAFF. The rearrangement links TRBV5-5 to TRBJ1-1; no reliable D call. Trimming left V 1 base short and J 4 bases short, with 11 bases between. There are 14 residues in the CDR3. Germline loops: CDR1 SGHKS, CDR2 YYEKEE (reference sequence).